The following is a TCR beta chain sequence with its context. The antigen remains unidentified. The CDR3 length is 13 residues. Trimming stripped 6 bases from V and 0 bases from J, with 6 bases between. The data derive from a study of neurological immune-mediated disorders. MiXCR was run by TCRdb on the 5' RACE reads, yielding one entry per CDR3 protein. The sample records around 20,000 distinct CDR3 sequences, 10% to 15% being singletons. Study-level findings and limits: Private repertoires in all groups were suggested by the finding that expanded clones across subjects shared no CDR3 amino acid sequences.

This chain connects TRBV12-3 or TRBV12-4 to TRBJ1-3; D gene unclear. The clonotype comes from a woman aged 55 to 70 with HTLV-1-associated myelopathy (HAM/TSP). What was sequenced was PBMCs. The DNA of the CDR3 is TGTGCCAGCAGACGTAGCTCTGGAAACACCATATATTTT. Translation: CASRRSSGNTIYF.